Listed here are 13 T cell receptor beta chains from one sample, sequenced in a study of T cell responses to AZD1222 COVID-19 vaccine. Produced via immunoSEQ multiplex PCR; TCRdb's table is partial and in-frame only. The sample comprises about 120,000 clones, more than 75% of which are singletons, and 3% to 4% rests with the top ten. Sequencing was performed on peripheral blood, taken on day 0 of AZD1222 vaccination. All receptors come from an adult in good health.

The chain uses TRBV20-1 and TRBJ1-5; possible D gene TRBD1, 6 bases. Trimming pared 3 bases from V and 1 base from J, leaving 16 bases between. The CDR3 has 16 amino acids. Germline loops: CDR1 DFQATT, CDR2 SNEGSKA (reference sequence). CDR3 coding DNA: TGCAGTGCTAGTACAGGGATTGCGGGGAGCAATCAGCCCCAGCATTTT. Protein: CSASTGIAGSNQPQHF.

The chain combines TRBV21-1 with TRBJ2-1; TRBD2 is taken as the D call from the table, unchecked against the DNA. TRBV21-1 is described as a pseudogene. This CDR3 has 15 amino acids. The CDR3 reads CASSKERGAGNEQFF. The CDR3 DNA is TGTGCCAGCAGCAAAGAGCGGGGGGCTGGCAATGAGCAGTTCTTC.

The rearrangement uses TRBV3-1 (or the pseudogene TRBV3-2) and TRBJ2-4, with TRBD2 matching 9 bases. Trimming removed 0 bases from V and 2 bases from J; junction bases left unmatched: 14. CDR3 length: 20 amino acids. Germline CDR1 and CDR2: LGHDT and YNNKEL (reference sequence). The CDR3 DNA reads as TGTGCCAGCAGCCAAGATTTATGGCGGTCGCTAGCGGGGACCAAAAACATTCAGTACTTC. Translated, it gives CASSQDLWRSLAGTKNIQYF.

The chain joins TRBV19 to TRBJ1-2, with D tentatively TRBD1 (5 bases). This CDR3 is built from 13 residues. The germline V and J ends were trimmed by 8 bases and 3 bases, with 13 bases remaining between them. The V gene's germline CDR1 is LNHDA and CDR2 SQIVND (reference sequence). Here the CDR3 reads CASHPGGYYGYTF. CDR3 nucleotide sequence: TGTGCCAGTCACCCTGGGGGGTACTATGGCTACACCTTC. Full variable domain (missing parts from reference TRBV19 and TRBJ1-2): DGGITQSPKYLFRKEGQNVTLSCEQNLNHDAMYWYRQDPGQGLRLIYYSQIVNDFQKGDIAEGYSVSREKKESFPLTVTSAQKNPTAFYLCASHPGGYYGYTFGSGTRLTVV.

This sequence joins TRBV2 and TRBJ2-4, with 8 bases fitting TRBD1. CDR1 is SNHLY and CDR2 is FYNNEI in the germline V gene. The J segment lost 0 bases and the V segment lost 6 bases, leaving 13 bases of the junction unmatched. The CDR3 totals 18 residues. CDR3 protein: CASSGRGRGQVAKNIQYF. Here the CDR3 DNA reads TGTGCCAGCAGCGGAAGGGGCAGGGGGCAGGTAGCCAAAAACATTCAGTACTTC.

This clone was found a few times. The J gene is TRBJ2-3, the V gene TRBV5-6; maybe TRBD2 (6 bases). Germline CDR1 is SGHDT and CDR2 is YYEEEE. The germline V and J ends were trimmed by 0 bases and 0 bases, with 8 bases remaining between them. There are 15 residues in the CDR3. The CDR3 sequence: CASSLAAGSTDTQYF. Here the CDR3 DNA reads TGTGCCAGCAGCTTGGCCGCGGGAAGCACAGATACGCAGTATTTT.

The CDR3 bases are TGTGCCAGCAGCTTAAGGGCGGCAGGCACTGAAGCTTTCTTT. Protein product: CASSLRAAGTEAFF. The genes are TRBV7-8 and TRBJ1-1; D not resolved. The germline V gene has CDR1 SGHVS and CDR2 FQNEAQ. The CDR3 is 14 residues long. V gave up 2 bases and J gave up 4 bases, with 11 bases separating them.

The rearrangement uses TRBV12-5 and TRBJ1-2; D is undetermined. V dropped 6 bases and J dropped 8 bases, with 19 bases sitting between them. The CDR3 runs 14 residues. Germline CDR1 and CDR2: LGHNT and FRNRAP. In nucleotides, the CDR3 is TGTGCTAGTGGCCCTACTCTCGATGACGGGGGCTACACCTTC. The encoded protein is CASGPTLDDGGYTF.

The chain has TRBV12-3 or TRBV12-4 and TRBJ1-1, with unresolved D. The CDR3 spans 12 residues. Trimming left V 5 bases short and J 5 bases short, with 9 bases between. The CDR3 DNA follows: TGTGCCAGCAGTATCGGACGGACTGAAGCTTTCTTT. Translated: CASSIGRTEAFF.

The chain uses TRBV5-6 and TRBJ1-2; D remains unclear. In germline, CDR1 is SGHDT, CDR2 YYEEEE. The CDR3 loop spans 13 amino acids. V was cut by 2 bases and J by 4 bases, with 9 bases left in between. This chain's CDR3 is CASSFQRGYGYTF. CDR3 nucleotide sequence: TGTGCCAGCAGCTTCCAACGGGGCTATGGCTACACCTTC.

This clone has more than one count but fewer than ten. V usage is TRBV5-1 and J usage is TRBJ1-1; D is unclear. Germline V gene lookup returns CDR1 SGHRS and CDR2 YFSETQ. V lost 2 bases to trimming and J lost 2 bases, with 7 bases between them. The CDR3 runs 13 residues. The CDR3 reads CASSLEFNTEAFF. In nucleotides, the CDR3 is TGCGCCAGCAGCTTAGAATTTAACACTGAAGCTTTCTTT.

The V and J genes are TRBV7-3 and TRBJ2-1, with 8 bases aligning to TRBD2. The CDR3 is made up of 17 amino acids. CDR1 and CDR2 from the germline V gene are SGHTA and FQGTGA. V was pared by 5 bases and J by 4 bases, with 13 bases of the junction left unmatched. This CDR3 reads CASSPTPSGGDYNEQFF. CDR3 DNA sequence: TGTGCCAGCAGCCCCACGCCCAGCGGGGGAGATTACAATGAGCAGTTCTTC.

The chain combines TRBV5-4 with TRBJ1-5; D possibly corresponds to TRBD1 (5 bases). The CDR3 is 15 residues long. Trimming pared 0 bases from V and 5 bases from J, leaving 12 bases between. In germline, CDR1 is SGHNT, CDR2 YYREEE (reference sequence). The CDR3 region has the DNA TGTGCCAGCAGCTTGGGAGGGGACGGACATCAGCCCCAGCATTTT. The encoded protein is CASSLGGDGHQPQHF.